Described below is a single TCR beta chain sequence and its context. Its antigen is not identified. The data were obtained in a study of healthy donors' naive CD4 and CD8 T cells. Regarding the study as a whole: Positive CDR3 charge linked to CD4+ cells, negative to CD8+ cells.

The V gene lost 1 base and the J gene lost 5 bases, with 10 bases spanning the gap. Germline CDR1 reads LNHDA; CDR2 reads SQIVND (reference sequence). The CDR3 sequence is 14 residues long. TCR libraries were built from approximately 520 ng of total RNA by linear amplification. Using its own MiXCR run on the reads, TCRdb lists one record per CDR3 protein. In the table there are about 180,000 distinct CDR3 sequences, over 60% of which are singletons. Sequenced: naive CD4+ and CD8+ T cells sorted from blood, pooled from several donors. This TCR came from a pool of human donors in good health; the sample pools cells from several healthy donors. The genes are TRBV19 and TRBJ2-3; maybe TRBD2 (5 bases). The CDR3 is CASSIVGVGDTQYF. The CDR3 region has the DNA TGTGCCAGTAGTATAGTCGGGGTTGGAGATACGCAGTATTTT.